A single sample gave rise to the 27 T cell receptor beta chains below, sequenced in a study of blood T cell repertoires in COVID-19. The repertoire was sequenced with immunoSEQ multiplex PCR; TCRdb's copy has only in-frame clones and lacks some. The sample records roughly 80,000 clones, around nine tenths being singletons. The sequenced sample consisted of peripheral blood. The source is an elderly woman with acute or convalescent COVID-19.

The genes are TRBV19 and TRBJ2-7; 11 nucleotides agree with TRBD2. CDR1 and CDR2 (germline): LNHDA, SQIVND (reference sequence). V lost 3 bases, J lost 3 bases, and 4 bases stayed unmatched. CDR3 size: 15 residues. The CDR3 reads CASSISGRANYEQYF. The CDR3 DNA sequence: TGTGCCAGTAGTATTAGCGGGAGGGCTAACTACGAGCAGTACTTC.

The chain combines TRBV6-5 with TRBJ2-2, with D maybe TRBD2 (5 bases). The CDR3 has 11 residues. The ends were cut back, 8 bases at V and 5 bases at J, with 6 bases in the middle. The germline gives CDR1 MNHEY, CDR2 SVGAGI. CDR3 loop: CASGGTGELFF. The CDR3 DNA sequence: TGTGCCAGCGGAGGAACCGGGGAGCTGTTTTTT.

The chain employs TRBV7-3 and TRBJ1-3; 9 bases are a match to TRBD1. This CDR3 region has 15 residues. The junction had 6 bases not matched to a gene; V was cut back by 6 bases and J by 3 bases. Germline loops: CDR1 SGHTA, CDR2 FQGTGA. The CDR3 coding sequence is TGTGCCAGCAGTCCCACAGGGGGCATTGGAAACACCATATATTTT. Translation: CASSPTGGIGNTIYF.

The chain recombines TRBV11-2 with TRBJ2-7; TRBD1 agrees at 9 bases. The length of the CDR3 is 18 residues. J was trimmed by 4 bases and V by 3 bases; bases with no gene match: 16. Germline V gene lookup returns CDR1 SGHAT and CDR2 FQNNGV. In DNA form, the CDR3 reads TGTGCCAGCAGCTTGATCTCCGGGGACAGGGTGGCTTGGTACGAGCAGTACTTC. The encoded protein is CASSLISGDRVAWYEQYF.

The rearrangement joins TRBV5-4 to TRBJ1-2, with 7 bases fitting TRBD1. Germline V gives CDR1 SGHNT, CDR2 YYREEE (reference sequence). The J segment lost 5 bases and the V segment lost 4 bases, leaving 11 bases of the junction unmatched. The CDR3 length is 15 residues. CDR3 in amino acids: CASSPGGTEDYGYTF. Written as DNA, the CDR3 is TGTGCCAGCAGCCCGGGGGGGACAGAGGATTATGGCTACACCTTC.

This clone was picked up a small number of times. The chain links TRBV2 to TRBJ2-5, with TRBD1 matching over 7 bases. Germline lookup yields CDR1 SNHLY and CDR2 FYNNEI. This CDR3 has 12 residues. With 9 bases clipped from V and 1 base from J, the junction kept 2 bases outside the gene matches. CDR3 sequence (DNA): TGTGCCAGGAGGACAGGCCAAGAGACCCAGTACTTC. Translated, it gives CARRTGQETQYF.

The J gene is TRBJ1-4, the V gene TRBV7-2; D remains unclear. In germline, CDR1 is SGHTA, CDR2 FQGNSA. Trimming took off 5 bases at V and 7 bases at J, with 17 bases between the two ends. The CDR3 is 15 residues long. The CDR3 loop reads CASSAEALFGEKLFF. The DNA of the CDR3 is TGTGCCAGCAGCGCGGAGGCCCTGTTTGGTGAAAAACTGTTTTTT.

This clone was seen only once. J is TRBJ1-5 and V is TRBV28; D remains unclear. V was trimmed by 3 bases and J by 2 bases, leaving 11 bases between them. Germline lookup yields CDR1 MDHEN and CDR2 SYDVKM. The CDR3 has 15 amino acids. The CDR3, as DNA: TGTGCCAGCAGTTTGCCCGGGATTGGCAATCAGCCCCAGCATTTT. This encodes CASSLPGIGNQPQHF.

This sequence joins TRBV18 and TRBJ2-7, with D unclear. V lost 6 bases and J lost 4, with 22 bases in between. There are 16 residues in the CDR3. Germline CDR1 KGHSH, CDR2 LQKENI. This chain's CDR3 is CASSLLSLAVPYEQYF. The CDR3 bases are TGTGCCAGCTCCCTGTTAAGTTTGGCGGTCCCATACGAGCAGTACTTC.

V gene TRBV6-5 combines with J gene TRBJ2-7; D uncertain. Trimming took 0 bases from V and 4 from J, leaving 10 bases between them. Germline assignment: CDR1 MNHEY and CDR2 SVGAGI. There are 14 residues in the CDR3. The CDR3 nucleotides are TGTGCCAGCAGTTACTCGTGGAACGGGTACGAGCAGTACTTC. Its translation is CASSYSWNGYEQYF.

DNA for the CDR3: TGTGCCAGCAGTTACGGGACAACCGAAAAACTGTTTTTT. Translation: CASSYGTTEKLFF. The J gene is TRBJ1-4, the V gene TRBV6-6; tentative D call: TRBD1 (6 bases). The CDR3 spans 13 residues. Germline lookup yields CDR1 MNHNY and CDR2 SVGAGI (reference sequence). The V gene lost 2 bases and the J gene lost 8 bases, with 9 bases spanning the gap.

The V and J genes are TRBV6-1 and TRBJ1-4, with 10 positions matching TRBD1. The CDR3 contains 16 residues. V lost 4 bases to trimming and J lost 8 bases; unmatched junction nucleotides: 10. The germline V gene has CDR1 MNHNS and CDR2 SASEGT. CDR3: CASSVRSDRGDEKLFF. CDR3 DNA: TGTGCCAGCAGTGTTAGGTCGGACAGGGGGGACGAAAAACTGTTTTTT.

CDR3 in DNA: TGCAGCGTTGAAGTTTTAGGAGGTACTGAAGCTTTCTTT. The encoded protein is CSVEVLGGTEAFF. The chain employs TRBV29-1 and TRBJ1-1; D ambiguous. V dropped 1 base and J dropped 5 bases, with 11 bases sitting between them. The CDR3 loop spans 13 amino acids. Germline V gene lookup returns CDR1 SQVTM and CDR2 ANQGSEA.

The chain links TRBV5-1 to TRBJ1-4; D unclear. The V and J ends lost 0 bases and 3 bases respectively, with 9 bases between them. This CDR3 contains 15 residues. The V gene's germline CDR1 is SGHRS and CDR2 YFSETQ. DNA of the CDR3: TGCGCCAGCAGCTTGGCCAAAGGAGCTAATGAAAAACTGTTTTTT. Translation gives CASSLAKGANEKLFF.

The chain is built from TRBV11-1 and TRBJ1-6; D uncertain. The CDR3 covers 14 residues. Trimming took 2 bases from V and 6 from J, leaving 8 bases between them. Germline V gives CDR1 SGHAT, CDR2 FQDESV (reference sequence). Written as DNA, the CDR3 is TGTGCCAGCAGCTTAACCCAGGTTAATTCACCCCTCCACTTT. This encodes CASSLTQVNSPLHF. The whole variable domain, remainder taken from reference TRBV11-1 and TRBJ1-6, is EAEVAQSPRYKITEKSQAVAFWCDPISGHATLYWYRQILGQGPELLVQFQDESVVDDSQLPKDRFSAERLKGVDSTLKIQPAELGDSAMYLCASSLTQVNSPLHFGNGTRLTVT.

The chain links TRBV2 to TRBJ1-4; D is unresolved. CDR1 is SNHLY, CDR2 FYNNEI, per germline. The CDR3 runs 14 residues. Trimming took 6 bases from V and 10 from J, leaving 18 bases between them. The CDR3 bases are TGTGCCAGCAGGCCGGCCCTCGGGGTCGGAAAACTGTTTTTT. Amino acids: CASRPALGVGKLFF. Based on the CDR3 plus reference TRBV2 and TRBJ1-4, the full variable domain is EPEVTQTPSHQVTQMGQEVILRCVPISNHLYFYWYRQILGQKVEFLVSFYNNEISEKSEIFDDQFSVERPDGSNFTLKIRSTKLEDSAMYFCASRPALGVGKLFFGSGTQLSVL.

CDR3 protein: CSVRFTGGAGYTF. The DNA for the CDR3 is TGCAGCGTGCGCTTCACAGGGGGCGCAGGCTACACCTTC. V and J are TRBV29-1 and TRBJ1-2, with 9 bases aligning to TRBD1. CDR3 size: 13 residues. In germline, CDR1 is SQVTM, CDR2 ANQGSEA. Trimming removed 6 bases from V and 8 bases from J; junction bases left unmatched: 10.

CDR3: CASSLRQGRGELFF. The CDR3 DNA follows: TGTGCCAGCAGCTTACGACAGGGAAGGGGGGAGCTGTTTTTT. The chain carries TRBV11-2 and TRBJ2-2, with 7 bases fitting TRBD1. The germline gives CDR1 SGHAT, CDR2 FQNNGV. The ends lost 2 bases at V and 8 bases at J; junction bases unmatched: 5. The CDR3 contains 14 residues.

The chain couples TRBV12-2 to TRBJ2-5; whether TRBD2, the table's D call, matches the DNA was not checked. TRBV12-2 represents a pseudogene. CDR3 length: 18 residues. The CDR3 DNA is TGTGCAAGTCGCTTAGCCCTAGCGGGGGGCCGGTACCAAGAGACCCAGTACTTC. Translated: CASRLALAGGRYQETQYF.

This clone turned up a few times. CDR3 sequence reads: CASSLVPGGGYTF. CDR3 in DNA: TGTGCCAGCAGCTTAGTCCCAGGGGGTGGCTACACCTTC. V usage is TRBV11-2 and J usage is TRBJ1-2, with 7 bases matching TRBD1. CDR3 length: 13 amino acids. V trimming: 1 base; J trimming: 7 bases; junction bases outside the gene matches: 3. Germline CDR1 reads SGHAT; CDR2 reads FQNNGV.

This clone is a singleton in its sample. The J gene is TRBJ2-2, the V gene TRBV4-3, with D possibly being TRBD2 (5 bases). Germline V lookup: CDR1 LGHNA, CDR2 YSLEER. V was pared by 0 bases and J by 6 bases, with 8 bases between. The CDR3 has 14 residues. CDR3 DNA: TGCGCCAGCAGCCAAGAGGAGGAAGCCGGGGAGCTGTTTTTT. It yields the protein CASSQEEEAGELFF.

V gene TRBV7-9 combines with J gene TRBJ2-1, with TRBD2 as a possible D gene (6 bases). The V gene's germline CDR1 is SEHNR and CDR2 FQNEAQ (reference sequence). V lost 5 bases to trimming and J lost 3 bases, with 17 bases between them. The CDR3 is 16 amino acids. The CDR3 region has the DNA TGTGCCAGCAGCCCCTTCCACGGGAGTGTCTACAATGAGCAGTTCTTC. Translating it yields CASSPFHGSVYNEQFF.

This clone appeared once. This chain links TRBV27 with TRBJ2-3, with TRBD2 matching over 15 bases. This CDR3 contains 17 residues. V trimming: 5 bases; J trimming: 6 bases; junction bases outside the gene matches: 9. Germline CDR1 is MNHEY and CDR2 is SMNVEV (reference sequence). The CDR3 region is CASSLLGLAGGADTQYF. As DNA, the CDR3 is TGTGCCAGCAGTCTCCTGGGACTAGCGGGAGGAGCCGATACGCAGTATTTT.

The chain joins TRBV18 to TRBJ1-1; D might be TRBD1 (5 bases). The CDR3 runs to 12 residues. CDR1 KGHSH and CDR2 LQKENI come from the germline V gene. With 5 bases removed from V and 3 bases from J, the gap between germline ends came to 7 bases. The CDR3 spells CASSWGDTEAFF. The CDR3 DNA reads as TGTGCCAGCTCATGGGGGGACACTGAAGCTTTCTTT.

This chain uses TRBV2 with TRBJ1-6; 11 nucleotides line up with TRBD1. Germline trimming cut 6 bases from V and 8 bases from J; bases unmatched to any gene: 6. The CDR3 spans 15 residues. Germline loops: CDR1 SNHLY, CDR2 FYNNEI. This CDR3 is CASSDRTGGYSPLHF. CDR3 bases: TGTGCCAGCAGCGACCGGACAGGGGGCTATTCACCCCTCCACTTT.

The V gene is TRBV3-1 (or the pseudogene TRBV3-2), the J gene TRBJ2-1, with 8 nucleotides matching TRBD1. Germline lookup yields CDR1 LGHDT and CDR2 YNNKEL (reference sequence). This CDR3 is built from 18 residues. Trimming cost V 4 bases and J 6 bases; bases outside gene matches: 17. Here the CDR3 DNA reads TGTGCCAGCAGCCCCCGCTGCGCGACAGGGGATTTAGGCAATGAGCAGTTCTTC. Encoded protein: CASSPRCATGDLGNEQFF.

The chain has TRBV4-1 and TRBJ2-3; TRBD2 agrees at 7 bases. Trimming removed 5 bases from V and 0 bases from J; junction bases left unmatched: 17. Germline lookup yields CDR1 MGHRA and CDR2 YSYEKL. The CDR3 has 19 amino acids. Written as DNA, the CDR3 is TGCGCCAGCAGCTCGCCTGGAGCGGGGTCCTACTCTAGCACAGATACGCAGTATTTT. Translation: CASSSPGAGSYSSTDTQYF.